These 10 T cell receptor beta chains were all obtained from the same sample, sequenced in a study of neurological immune-mediated disorders. Each CDR3 protein is one row after TCRdb ran MiXCR on the 5' RACE reads. Among about 74,000 distinct CDR3 sequences listed, less than 5.5% were seen once. The sample comprised PBMCs. All receptors come from a man aged 18 to 29 with multiple sclerosis.

This clonotype was picked up many times. The chain combines TRBV29-1 with TRBJ2-7; possible D gene TRBD2, 5 bases. V lost 5 bases to trimming and J lost 5 bases, with 19 bases between them. CDR3 length: 14 amino acids. Germline-derived CDR1 and CDR2 are SQVTM and ANQGSEA. The CDR3 is CSVRVAPGDDEQYF. The CDR3 DNA follows: TGCAGCGTTCGTGTAGCGCCAGGAGACGACGAGCAGTACTTC.

This clonotype appeared many times. A much larger clone sits a single nucleotide away, making a read error possible. The rearrangement joins TRBV25-1 to TRBJ2-4, with D perhaps given as TRBD1 or TRBD2 (5 bases each). The germline V gene has CDR1 MGHDK and CDR2 SYGVNS. The CDR3 extends over 13 amino acids. Here the CDR3 reads CASTAGTEKIQYF. Written as DNA, the CDR3 is TGTGCCAGCACCGCCGGGACGGAAAAAATTCAGTACTTC.

This clonotype was picked up many times. The DNA is omitted, as the CDR3 cannot be located on it reliably, and the CDR3 follows TCRdb's listing. V gene TRBV2 combines with J gene TRBJ2-2. Termini included, the CDR3 measures 11 amino acids. Germline V CDR1 and CDR2: SNHLY, FYNNEI. The CDR3 loop is CASILAGELFF.

This clonotype was picked up many times. The V gene is TRBV29-1, the J gene TRBJ2-2; 11 nucleotides align to TRBD2. CDR3 length equals 14 residues. In germline, CDR1 is SQVTM, CDR2 ANQGSEA. The J segment lost 4 bases and the V segment lost 3 bases, leaving 1 base of the junction unmatched. The CDR3 DNA reads as TGCAGCGTTGATACTAGCGGGAGCACCGGGGAGCTGTTTTTT. Protein product: CSVDTSGSTGELFF.

There are many counts of this clonotype. This rearrangement joins TRBV5-1 to TRBJ1-2, with D maybe TRBD1 (6 bases). Trimming cost V 0 bases and J 7 bases, with 10 bases left between them. The germline gives CDR1 SGHRS, CDR2 YFSETQ. The CDR3 runs to 13 residues. CDR3: CASSLENRAGYTF. Here the CDR3 DNA reads TGCGCCAGCAGCTTGGAAAACAGGGCTGGCTACACCTTC.

This clonotype has ten or more counts. The chain carries TRBV7-2 and TRBJ2-2, with 12 bases matching TRBD2. Germline trimming cut 6 bases from V and 4 bases from J; bases unmatched to any gene: 3. The CDR3 spans 15 residues. Germline-derived CDR1 and CDR2 are SGHTA and FQGNSA. CDR3 region: CASSRTSGVTGELFF. In nucleotides, the CDR3 is TGTGCCAGCAGTCGGACTAGCGGGGTCACCGGGGAGCTGTTTTTT.

This clonotype was detected many times. The gene calls are TRBV3-1 and TRBJ1-1, with D unresolved. V was cut by 4 bases and J by 4 bases, with 10 bases left in between. The CDR3 sequence is 13 residues long. The germline CDR1 and CDR2 sequences are LGHDT and YNNKEL (reference sequence). CDR3 protein: CASSPGLGTEAFF. The CDR3 DNA reads TGTGCCAGCAGCCCGGGTCTGGGCACTGAAGCTTTCTTT.

This clonotype has ten or more counts. This rearrangement joins TRBV20-1 to TRBJ2-3, with 8 bases aligning to TRBD2. The ends lost 3 bases at V and 3 bases at J; junction bases unmatched: 11. Germline V gives CDR1 DFQATT, CDR2 SNEGSKA (reference sequence). The CDR3 has 16 residues. CDR3 sequence: CSASAPLAVWTDTQYF. The CDR3 DNA reads TGCAGTGCTAGTGCCCCACTAGCGGTCTGGACAGATACGCAGTATTTT.

About this clonotype itself: It is likely a read error, because the conserved phenylalanine at the end of the CDR3 is missing. The rearrangement links TRBV6-5 to TRBJ2-3, with a tentative D call TRBD1 (6 bases). Germline V CDR1 and CDR2: MNHEY, SVGAGI. This CDR3 has 14 residues. V was clipped by 7 bases and J by 2 bases, with 13 bases between them. The CDR3 nucleotides read TGTGCCAGCACCCCGAGGGGGAACACAGATACGCAGTATATT. Residues: CASTPRGNTDTQYI.

This clonotype was counted many times. This chain uses TRBV10-3 with TRBJ1-5, with 7 positions matching TRBD1. CDR3 length: 15 residues. Germline CDR1 ENHRY, CDR2 SYGVKD. V was pared by 3 bases and J by 5 bases, with 7 bases of the junction left unmatched. CDR3 sequence: CAISDTTGLYQPQHF. CDR3 nucleotide sequence: TGTGCCATCAGTGACACGACAGGGCTCTATCAGCCCCAGCATTTT.